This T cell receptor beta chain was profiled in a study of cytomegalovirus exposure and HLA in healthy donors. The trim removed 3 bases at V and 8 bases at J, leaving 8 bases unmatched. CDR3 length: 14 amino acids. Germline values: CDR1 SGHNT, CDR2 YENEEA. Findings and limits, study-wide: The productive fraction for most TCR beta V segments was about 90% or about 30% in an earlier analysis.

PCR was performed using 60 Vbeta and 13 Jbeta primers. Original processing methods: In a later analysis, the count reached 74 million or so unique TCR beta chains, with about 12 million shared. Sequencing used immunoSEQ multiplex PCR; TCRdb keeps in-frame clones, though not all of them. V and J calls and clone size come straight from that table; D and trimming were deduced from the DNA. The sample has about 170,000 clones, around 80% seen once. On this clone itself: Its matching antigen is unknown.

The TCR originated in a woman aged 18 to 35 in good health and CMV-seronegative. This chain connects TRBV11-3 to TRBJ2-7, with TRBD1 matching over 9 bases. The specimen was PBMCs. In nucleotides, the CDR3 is TGTGCCAGCAGCTTTGGACAGGGGTTTGTGAAGCAGTACTTC. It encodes CASSFGQGFVKQYF.